Below are 25 T cell receptor beta chains sequenced from a single sample in a study of blood T cell repertoires in COVID-19. Libraries were prepared by immunoSEQ multiplex PCR; TCRdb keeps only in-frame clonotypes and omits some of them. Counted here are about 230,000 clones, more than 75% occurring once; the ten biggest clones make up approximately 10%. The source material was peripheral blood. The receptors derive from a man in his fifties with COVID-19, enrolled during active disease.

The gene calls are TRBV6-2 or TRBV6-3 and TRBJ2-2; D might be TRBD2 (5 bases). The length of the CDR3 is 16 residues. The germline V gene encodes CDR1 MNHEY and CDR2 SVGEGT. V lost 6 bases, J lost 0 bases, and 14 bases lay in between. The CDR3 here is CASSRRPGTNTGELFF. Written as DNA, the CDR3 is TGTGCCAGCAGCCGTAGACCGGGAACGAACACCGGGGAGCTGTTTTTT.

The rearrangement uses TRBV25-1 and TRBJ2-7, with D possibly being TRBD1 (6 bases). V shed 4 bases and J shed 3 bases, with 10 bases lying between them. Germline V lookup: CDR1 MGHDK, CDR2 SYGVNS. CDR3 length: 13 amino acids. CDR3 nucleotides: TGTGCCAGCAGTGGAGTACAGGGCTACGAGCAGTACTTC. It specifies CASSGVQGYEQYF.

This chain links TRBV6-5 with TRBJ1-2, with 7 positions matching TRBD1. With 5 bases clipped from V and 5 bases from J, the junction kept 5 bases outside the gene matches. CDR1 is MNHEY and CDR2 is SVGAGI in the germline V gene. This CDR3 spans 13 amino acids. DNA for the CDR3: TGTGCCAGCAGTCCGGGACAGAAATATGGCTACACCTTC. Translated, it gives CASSPGQKYGYTF.

The chain joins TRBV28 to TRBJ1-2; 11 bases line up with TRBD1. Germline CDR1 MDHEN, CDR2 SYDVKM. This CDR3 is built from 15 residues. Germline trimming cut 5 bases from V and 8 bases from J; bases unmatched to any gene: 10. The CDR3 reads CASSPGTGGFNGYTF. DNA of the CDR3: TGTGCCAGCAGTCCAGGGACAGGGGGATTCAACGGCTACACCTTC.

V gene TRBV28 combines with J gene TRBJ1-6; 10 nucleotides match TRBD1. The CDR3 sequence is 16 residues long. The V gene end was trimmed by 5 bases and the J gene end by 7 bases; junction bases not matched to a gene: 8. Germline loops: CDR1 MDHEN, CDR2 SYDVKM. CDR3 in DNA: TGTGCCAGCAGTACGCGACAGGGGGCTTGGAATTCACCCCTCCACTTT. Its protein is CASSTRQGAWNSPLHF. Complete variable domain (other parts from reference TRBV28 and TRBJ1-6): DVKVTQSSRYLVKRTGEKVFLECVQDMDHENMFWYRQDPGLGLRLIYFSYDVKMKEKGDIPEGYSVSREKKERFSLILESASTNQTSMYLCASSTRQGAWNSPLHFGNGTRLTVT.

This clone was detected once. This chain links TRBV5-6 with TRBJ2-2, with D tentatively TRBD2 (6 bases). The CDR3 length is 17 residues. Germline CDR1 and CDR2: SGHDT and YYEEEE. Between the trimmed V and J ends, which lost 4 bases and 1 base, there was a span of 17 bases. This chain's CDR3 is CASSASVRGRNTGELFF. DNA of the CDR3: TGTGCCAGCAGCGCGTCGGTGCGGGGACGGAACACCGGGGAGCTGTTTTTT.

This chain uses TRBV7-8 with TRBJ1-1, with D unclear. The CDR3 is 13 residues long. The germline V gene has CDR1 SGHVS and CDR2 FQNEAQ. V shed 0 bases and J shed 4 bases, with 6 bases lying between them. CDR3: CASSLAYFTEAFF. In nucleotides, the CDR3 is TGTGCCAGCAGCTTAGCTTATTTCACTGAAGCTTTCTTT.

CDR3 sequence (DNA): TGTGCCTCGGGACAGTCTGGTCCCTACGAGCAGTACTTC. The encoded protein is CASGQSGPYEQYF. This chain links TRBV30 with TRBJ2-7; 7 bases fit TRBD1. Germline CDR1 and CDR2: GTSNPN and SVGIG (reference sequence). Trimming at V came to 7 bases and at J to 2 bases, leaving 8 bases not matched to a gene. This CDR3 has 13 residues.

V usage is TRBV11-2 and J usage is TRBJ1-3; tentative D call: TRBD1 (6 bases). The CDR3 spans 18 residues. Trimming left V 5 bases short and J 0 bases short, with 20 bases between. Germline V CDR1 and CDR2: SGHAT, FQNNGV. This CDR3 reads CASSPLADRRHSGNTIYF. The DNA for the CDR3 is TGTGCCAGCAGCCCCCTTGCCGACAGGCGACACTCTGGAAACACCATATATTTT.

The V call is TRBV7-6, the J call TRBJ1-5, with 12 bases identical to TRBD1. J gave up 6 bases and V 5 bases, and 8 bases lay outside the gene matches. The CDR3 consists of 16 residues. Germline V gives CDR1 SGHVS, CDR2 FNYEAQ. CDR3: CASSPGQGALAQPQHF. The CDR3 bases are TGTGCCAGCAGCCCGGGACAGGGGGCGTTGGCTCAGCCCCAGCATTTT.

The rearrangement joins TRBV18 to TRBJ1-5; D may be TRBD1 (6 bases). CDR3 length equals 16 residues. Trimming cost V 3 bases and J 7 bases, with 19 bases left between them. Per germline, CDR1 KGHSH and CDR2 LQKENI. DNA of the CDR3: TGTGCCAGCTCACCCACTGGGGGGGCGGGGGACCAGCCCCAGCATTTT. This encodes CASSPTGGAGDQPQHF.

This chain connects TRBV9 to TRBJ2-3, with 7 bases matching TRBD2. This CDR3 spans 16 amino acids. Germline CDR1 reads SGDLS; CDR2 reads YYNGEE. With 4 bases clipped from V and 0 bases from J, the junction kept 8 bases outside the gene matches. The CDR3 DNA is TGTGCCAGCAGCCCAGGACTAGAAACCAGCACAGATACGCAGTATTTT. Its translation is CASSPGLETSTDTQYF.

The chain combines TRBV18 with TRBJ1-1, with unresolved D. Germline-derived CDR1 and CDR2 are KGHSH and LQKENI. There are 14 residues in the CDR3. Trimming took off 4 bases at V and 2 bases at J, with 11 bases between the two ends. This chain's CDR3 is CASSLQVINTEAFF. CDR3 sequence (DNA): TGTGCCAGCTCACTCCAGGTCATAAACACTGAAGCTTTCTTT.

This clone was counted a few times. This sequence joins TRBV30 and TRBJ1-2, with TRBD1 as a possible D gene (6 bases). This CDR3 spans 15 amino acids. The ends were cut back, 0 bases at V and 2 bases at J, with 13 bases in the middle. Per germline, CDR1 GTSNPN and CDR2 SVGIG (reference sequence). The CDR3 nucleotides are TGTGCCTGGAGTGTAGGGGGGGCCGGGAACTATGGCTACACCTTC. This sequence encodes CAWSVGGAGNYGYTF.

The chain is built from TRBV11-2 and TRBJ1-6; D unclear. Germline V lookup: CDR1 SGHAT, CDR2 FQNNGV. The CDR3 loop spans 13 amino acids. Trimming pared 1 base from V and 14 bases from J, leaving 12 bases between. CDR3 DNA: TGTGCCAGCAGCTTAGGCCAGAACGCGGCCCTCCACTTT. Translating gives CASSLGQNAALHF.

This clone was observed a single time. As DNA, the CDR3 is TGTGCCAGCAGCTTGGCAGGGGGCGGTGGCTACACCTTC. Its translation is CASSLAGGGGYTF. This chain connects TRBV5-6 to TRBJ1-2, with 8 bases matching TRBD1. The CDR3 spans 13 residues. CDR1 is SGHDT and CDR2 is YYEEEE in the germline V gene. V was clipped by 0 bases and J by 7 bases; unmatched bases: 2.

The chain has TRBV7-9 and TRBJ2-3, with D tentatively TRBD2 (6 bases). The CDR3 sequence is 14 residues long. Trimming removed 1 base from V and 2 bases from J, with 7 bases in between. The V gene's germline CDR1 is SEHNR and CDR2 FQNEAQ (reference sequence). CDR3 region: CASSLGGNTDTQYF. CDR3 sequence (DNA): TGTGCCAGCAGCTTAGGCGGGAACACAGATACGCAGTATTTT.

The chain recombines TRBV28 with TRBJ1-5; weak D call: TRBD1 (6 bases). The CDR3 extends over 16 amino acids. CDR1 and CDR2 (germline): MDHEN, SYDVKM. V was trimmed by 6 bases and J by 1 base, leaving 16 bases between them. The CDR3 nucleotides are TGTGCCAGCAGCCGGGGGGCGGGATCAAGCAATCAGCCCCAGCATTTT. Protein: CASSRGAGSSNQPQHF.

V gene TRBV9 combines with J gene TRBJ1-4; tentatively, D is TRBD1 (6 bases). V shed 1 base and J shed 3 bases, with 7 bases lying between them. The germline V gene has CDR1 SGDLS and CDR2 YYNGEE. The CDR3 is made up of 14 amino acids. CDR3 amino acids: CASSVSGANEKLFF. CDR3 nucleotide sequence: TGTGCCAGCAGCGTATCAGGGGCTAATGAAAAACTGTTTTTT.

V gene TRBV7-7 combines with J gene TRBJ2-5, with a weak D call TRBD1 (6 bases). V was pared by 5 bases and J by 3 bases, with 13 bases between. CDR3 length: 14 amino acids. Germline assignment: CDR1 SSHAT and CDR2 FNYEAQ (reference sequence). CDR3 sequence (DNA): TGTGCCAGCAGCCCTCGACAGGACAAAGAGACCCAGTACTTC. Translation: CASSPRQDKETQYF.

A word on this clone: In the same sample, other DNA sequences code for this CDR3. The rearrangement uses TRBV5-6 and TRBJ2-3, with TRBD2 matching over 10 bases. Germline values: CDR1 SGHDT, CDR2 YYEEEE. The CDR3 is 14 amino acids. V shed 4 bases and J 3 bases; nucleotides not matched to a gene: 2. For the CDR3, the DNA is TGTGCCAGCAGCCTGGGACTAGCGACAGATACGCAGTATTTT. Protein: CASSLGLATDTQYF. The variable domain in full, completed from reference TRBV5-6 and TRBJ2-3, reads DAGVTQSPTHLIKTRGQQVTLRCSPKSGHDTVSWYQQALGQGPQFIFQYYEEEERQRGNFPDRFSGHQFPNYSSELNVNALLLGDSALYLCASSLGLATDTQYFGPGTRLTVL.

The gene calls are TRBV24-1 and TRBJ2-7, with 8 bases fitting TRBD2. Germline V gives CDR1 KGHDR, CDR2 SFDVKD. Germline trimming cut 0 bases from V and 1 base from J; bases unmatched to any gene: 16. CDR3 size: 20 residues. The CDR3 nucleotides read TGTGCCACCAGTGATTTGCACATCGGGCCGGGAGGGCTCTTTTCCTACGAGCAGTACTTC. Translation: CATSDLHIGPGGLFSYEQYF.

This chain uses TRBV20-1 with TRBJ1-2; D possibly corresponds to TRBD1 (5 bases). Germline V CDR1 and CDR2: DFQATT, SNEGSKA (reference sequence). Between the trimmed V and J ends, which lost 2 bases and 8 bases, there was a span of 9 bases. This CDR3 spans 11 amino acids. CDR3 nucleotide sequence: TGCAGTGCTAGACCAGGGAAGGGCTACACCTTC. This encodes CSARPGKGYTF.

This CDR3 reads CASSLSPASGNYEQYF. The CDR3 bases are TGTGCCAGCAGCTTATCCCCGGCTAGCGGAAACTACGAGCAGTACTTC. V and J are TRBV7-2 and TRBJ2-7; 7 bases agree with TRBD2. V dropped 2 bases and J dropped 3; count of bases not matched to a gene: 10. Germline CDR1 is SGHTA and CDR2 is FQGNSA. There are 16 residues in the CDR3.

This clone was seen a single time. The rearrangement joins TRBV7-9 to TRBJ2-7, with 15 positions matching TRBD2. Per the germline V gene, CDR1 is SEHNR and CDR2 is FQNEAQ (reference sequence). CDR3 length: 18 amino acids. J gave up 0 bases and V 5 bases, and 8 bases lay outside the gene matches. The CDR3 loop is CASSTGTSGGHYSYEQYF. CDR3 nucleotide sequence: TGTGCCAGCAGCACCGGGACTAGCGGGGGGCACTACTCCTACGAGCAGTACTTC.